Given below is one T cell receptor (beta chain) in context. This sample stems from a study of T cells in Graves' hyperthyroidism and ophthalmopathy. The CDR3 regions of TCR beta were amplified from RNA transcripts. Initially, a first-round RT-PCR of the TCR CDR3 employed the HTBI primer set. TCRdb ran MiXCR on the multiplex PCR reads and lists one entry per CDR3 protein. Of 350,000 or so distinct CDR3 sequences listed, 17% are singletons. V shed 5 bases, J shed 0 bases, and the junction held 3 bases outside the gene matches. The CDR3 extends over 16 amino acids. The germline V gene has CDR1 LNHNV and CDR2 YYDKDF (reference sequence). In patients aged 18 to 65, hyperthyroidism was newly diagnosed, with duration under 2 months.

This TCR came from a woman aged 30 to 39 with Graves' hyperthyroidism that later progressed to Graves' ophthalmopathy. Source material: blood. V is TRBV15 and J is TRBJ2-6; 8 bases line up with TRBD2. The CDR3 loop reads CATSVGGDSGANVLTF. The CDR3 bases are TGTGCCACCAGCGTCGGGGGGGACTCTGGGGCCAACGTCCTGACTTTC.